This entry is about one T cell receptor beta chain. The sample originates from a study of cytomegalovirus exposure and HLA in healthy donors. Trimming left V 10 bases short and J 4 bases short, with 10 bases between. The CDR3 consists of 12 residues. Per the germline V gene, CDR1 is ENHRY and CDR2 is SYGVKD. Each donor's status was that of a healthy bone marrow donor. The primer mix had 60 Vbeta and 13 Jbeta primers. Method: immunoSEQ multiplex PCR; TCRdb's copy keeps in-frame clones and lacks some. The data show about 230,000 clones, 70% to 80% seen once. J is TRBJ1-4 and V is TRBV10-3; maybe TRBD1 (6 bases). The receptor was derived from a woman aged 60-75 years in good health and CMV-seropositive. The sequencing input was PBMCs. CDR3 loop: CATGQINEKLFF. DNA of the CDR3: TGTGCCACCGGACAGATTAATGAAAAACTGTTTTTT.